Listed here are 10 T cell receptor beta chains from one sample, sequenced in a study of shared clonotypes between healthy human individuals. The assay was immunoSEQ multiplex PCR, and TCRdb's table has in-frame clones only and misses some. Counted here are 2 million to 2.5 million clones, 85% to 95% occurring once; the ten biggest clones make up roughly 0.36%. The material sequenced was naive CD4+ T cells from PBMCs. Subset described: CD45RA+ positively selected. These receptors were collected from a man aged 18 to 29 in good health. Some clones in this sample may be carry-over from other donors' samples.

Written as DNA, the CDR3 is TGTGCCAGCAGCTTAGGGGGGACCGAATCCTACGAGCAGTACTTC. This sequence encodes CASSLGGTESYEQYF. The V call is TRBV7-2, the J call TRBJ2-7; the D call may be TRBD1 or TRBD2 (5 bases each). Germline values: CDR1 SGHTA, CDR2 FQGNSA. The CDR3 is 15 residues long. The V end lost 1 base, the J end lost 1 base, and 11 bases lay between the germline ends.

The CDR3: CASSQDRIGAYGYTF. The CDR3 bases are TGTGCCAGCAGCCAAGATCGGATAGGGGCCTATGGCTACACCTTC. The genes are TRBV4-2 and TRBJ1-2; D might be TRBD1 (5 bases). Germline V gene lookup returns CDR1 LGHNA and CDR2 YNFKEQ. The germline V and J ends were trimmed by 0 bases and 4 bases, with 12 bases remaining between them. The CDR3 consists of 15 residues.

CDR3 in amino acids: CAWSLGIYEQYF. CDR3 DNA: TGTGCCTGGAGTCTGGGTATATACGAGCAGTACTTC. The chain combines TRBV30 with TRBJ2-7, with no clear D. CDR1 and CDR2 (germline): GTSNPN, SVGIG (reference sequence). CDR3 length: 12 residues. With 2 bases removed from V and 4 bases from J, the gap between germline ends came to 9 bases.

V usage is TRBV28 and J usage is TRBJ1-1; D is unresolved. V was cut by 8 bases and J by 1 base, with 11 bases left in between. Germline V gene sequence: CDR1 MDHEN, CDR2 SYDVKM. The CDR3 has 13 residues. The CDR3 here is CASWVPSNTEAFF. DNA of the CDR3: TGTGCCAGCTGGGTACCGTCGAACACTGAAGCTTTCTTT.

As DNA, the CDR3 is TGTGCCAGCAGCCGCACAGGGCCCGGGGCCAACGTCCTGACTTTC. Amino acid sequence: CASSRTGPGANVLTF. The chain carries TRBV7-3 and TRBJ2-6; tentatively, D is TRBD1 (6 bases). The CDR3 loop spans 15 amino acids. Per the germline V gene, CDR1 is SGHTA and CDR2 is FQGTGA. V was pared by 5 bases and J by 4 bases, with 12 bases between.

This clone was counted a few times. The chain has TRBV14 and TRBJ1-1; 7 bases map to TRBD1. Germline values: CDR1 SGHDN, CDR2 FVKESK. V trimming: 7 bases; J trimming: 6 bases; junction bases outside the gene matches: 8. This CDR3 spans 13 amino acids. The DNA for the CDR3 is TGTGCCAGCACCTTCGACAGGGAAGCTGAAGCTTTCTTT. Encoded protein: CASTFDREAEAFF. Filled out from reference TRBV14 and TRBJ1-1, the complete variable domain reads EAGVTQFPSHSVIEKGQTVTLRCDPISGHDNLYWYRRVMGKEIKFLLHFVKESKQDESGMPNNRFLAERTGGTYSTLKVQPAELEDSGVYFCASTFDREAEAFFGQGTRLTVV.

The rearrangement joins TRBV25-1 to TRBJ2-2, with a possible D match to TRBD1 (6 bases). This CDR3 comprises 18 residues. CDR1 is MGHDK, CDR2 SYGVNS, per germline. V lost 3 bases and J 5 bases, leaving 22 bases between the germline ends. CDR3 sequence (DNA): TGTGCCAGCAGTGATGTAGGGACACCTGCTCGGAGAACCGGGGAGCTGTTTTTT. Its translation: CASSDVGTPARRTGELFF.

CDR3 amino acids: CASSFLTLAGSSTDTQYF. CDR3 in DNA: TGTGCCAGCAGCTTTCTCACCCTAGCGGGGTCTAGCACAGATACGCAGTATTTT. The chain links TRBV11-2 to TRBJ2-3; 9 bases are shared with TRBD2. Germline lookup yields CDR1 SGHAT and CDR2 FQNNGV. The CDR3 sequence is 18 residues long. V lost 3 bases and J lost 0; bases outside the gene matches: 10.

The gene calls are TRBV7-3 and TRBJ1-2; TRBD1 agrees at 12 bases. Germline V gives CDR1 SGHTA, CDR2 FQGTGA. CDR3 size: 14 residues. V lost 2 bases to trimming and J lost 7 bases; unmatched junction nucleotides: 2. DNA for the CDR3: TGTGCCAGCAGCTTAGGGACAGGGGGCTCTGGCTACACCTTC. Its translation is CASSLGTGGSGYTF.

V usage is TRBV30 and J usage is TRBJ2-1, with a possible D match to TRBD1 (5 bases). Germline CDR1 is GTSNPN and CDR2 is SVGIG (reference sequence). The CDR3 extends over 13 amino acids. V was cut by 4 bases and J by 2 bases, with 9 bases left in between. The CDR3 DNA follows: TGTGCCTGGACCCAGGGAACCTACAATGAGCAGTTCTTC. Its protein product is CAWTQGTYNEQFF.